The following is a TCR beta chain sequence with its context. Trimming left V 3 bases short and J 2 bases short, with 13 bases between. This CDR3 has 15 amino acids. The V gene's germline CDR1 is LNHDA and CDR2 SQIVND (reference sequence). Only in-frame clones appear in the TCRdb table, and some are missing; sequencing was by immunoSEQ multiplex PCR. The data show about 160,000 clones, around 80% seen once. This sample was included in a study of blood T cell repertoires in COVID-19. Recovery meant two consecutive negative NP/OP PCR tests, professional clearance, or resolved symptoms. The sample was PBMCs or T cells enriched from blood (not recorded which). The chain employs TRBV19 and TRBJ2-5; a possible D gene is TRBD2 (7 bases). The sequence derives from a woman aged 50 to 60 who had recovered from COVID-19. The CDR3 DNA reads TGTGCCAGTAGTATGTGGGGGGGACAACAAGAGACCCAGTACTTC. As protein: CASSMWGGQQETQYF.